A selection of T cell receptor beta chains follows, all from one sample in a study of beta chain features in type 1 diabetes. Using immunoSEQ multiplex PCR, the repertoire was profiled, and TCRdb retains in-frame clones only, with some absent. The data show about 650,000 clones, around 12% seen once. Sequencing used naive CD4+ T cells from blood. These receptors all stem from a man aged 30 to 45 with type 1 diabetes. The conserved cysteine and the conserved F or W are not part of the CDR3 here. Fields, in order: J gene, V gene, CDR3 protein.

j_gene: TRBJ2-1
v_gene: TRBV7-9
CDR3aa: ASSPAAYNEQF

j_gene: TRBJ2-2
v_gene: TRBV19
CDR3aa: ASRDANTGELF

j_gene: TRBJ2-1
v_gene: TRBV7-2
CDR3aa: ASSSSWSSRSNEQF

j_gene: TRBJ2-7
v_gene: TRBV25-1
CDR3aa: ASSIIGLAASYEQY

j_gene: TRBJ1-6
v_gene: TRBV18
CDR3aa: ASSPITWDRVSNSPLH

j_gene: TRBJ2-7
v_gene: TRBV11-2
CDR3aa: ASSPFYEQY

j_gene: TRBJ1-2
v_gene: TRBV27
CDR3aa: ASSKFTPTGDGYT

j_gene: TRBJ2-1
v_gene: TRBV29-1
CDR3aa: SVERGTWGNEQF

j_gene: TRBJ1-4
v_gene: TRBV7-2
CDR3aa: ASSQGTGNMRTNEKLF

j_gene: TRBJ2-1
v_gene: TRBV7-3
CDR3aa: ASASDHYNEQF

j_gene: TRBJ2-6
v_gene: TRBV19
CDR3aa: ASIRGPQEEANVLT

j_gene: TRBJ1-4
v_gene: TRBV4-1
CDR3aa: ASSHQRERNEKLF

j_gene: TRBJ1-1
v_gene: TRBV25-1
CDR3aa: ASVAGGNTEAF

j_gene: TRBJ1-2
v_gene: TRBV29-1
CDR3aa: SVDAQDYGYT